A single sample is the source of the 14 T cell receptor beta chains below, sequenced in a study of cytomegalovirus exposure and HLA in healthy donors. Amplification used 60 Vbeta primers and 13 Jbeta primers. Some clones are missing from TCRdb's copy, which holds only in-frame ones; the method was immunoSEQ multiplex PCR. Found here are around 120,000 clones, over 70% of them singletons; the top ten hold approximately 1.8%. Sequencing was done on a sample of PBMCs. The receptors come from a woman in her forties in good health and CMV-seronegative.

The V gene is TRBV15, the J gene TRBJ2-7, with D possibly matching TRBD1 (5 bases). Deletions cut 1 base from V and 2 bases from J, with 9 bases between. CDR1 is LNHNV and CDR2 is YYDKDF in the germline V gene (reference sequence). The CDR3 covers 14 residues. The CDR3 bases are TGTGCCACCAGCAGAGGGGCAGGGCCCTACGAGCAGTACTTC. Translation gives CATSRGAGPYEQYF.

This clone showed up just a few times. V usage is TRBV7-2 and J usage is TRBJ2-2; 13 bases agree with TRBD2. Germline V gene sequence: CDR1 SGHTA, CDR2 FQGNSA. The CDR3 length is 16 residues. Germline trimming cut 5 bases from V and 7 bases from J; bases unmatched to any gene: 7. Here the CDR3 reads CASSQGLAGVSGELFF. The CDR3, as DNA: TGTGCCAGCAGCCAAGGACTAGCGGGGGTCAGCGGGGAGCTGTTTTTT.

This clone came up once. This chain joins TRBV6-5 and TRBJ1-6; D is undetermined. Germline V gives CDR1 MNHEY, CDR2 SVGAGI. The CDR3 is 15 residues long. The V gene lost 5 bases and the J gene lost 3 bases, with 11 bases spanning the gap. CDR3 coding DNA: TGTGCCAGCAGTGGAACAGAGTTCTATAATTCACCCCTCCACTTT. Amino acids: CASSGTEFYNSPLHF.

Here the CDR3 reads CAWATGGTDTQYF. In nucleotides, the CDR3 is TGTGCCTGGGCGACAGGGGGCACAGATACGCAGTATTTT. This chain connects TRBV30 to TRBJ2-3, with TRBD1 matching over 8 bases. Germline values: CDR1 GTSNPN, CDR2 SVGIG (reference sequence). V trimming: 5 bases; J trimming: 1 base; junction bases outside the gene matches: 2. The CDR3 sequence is 13 residues long.

This clone showed up just once. The J gene is TRBJ1-1, the V gene TRBV6-1; D possibly corresponds to TRBD1 (5 bases). Germline CDR1 is MNHNS and CDR2 is SASEGT. V dropped 1 base and J dropped 1 base, with 7 bases sitting between them. CDR3 length: 14 residues. The CDR3, as DNA: TGTGCCAGCAGTGAAGGGACATCGAACACTGAAGCTTTCTTT. Amino acids: CASSEGTSNTEAFF.

The chain links TRBV5-6 to TRBJ1-2, with D maybe TRBD1 (6 bases). Germline loops: CDR1 SGHDT, CDR2 YYEEEE. This CDR3 is 14 amino acids long. Trimming took 0 bases from V and 4 from J, leaving 10 bases between them. In DNA form, the CDR3 reads TGTGCCAGCAGCTTGGGAGGGGGTAGCTATGGCTACACCTTC. It encodes CASSLGGGSYGYTF.

The chain is built from TRBV7-9 and TRBJ1-4; possibly TRBD1 for D (5 bases). V shed 1 base and J shed 6 bases, with 18 bases lying between them. The CDR3 is made up of 17 amino acids. Per the germline V gene, CDR1 is SEHNR and CDR2 is FQNEAQ (reference sequence). This chain's CDR3 is CASSLVGAGGEYEKLFF. DNA of the CDR3: TGTGCCAGCAGCTTAGTGGGTGCGGGGGGGGAATATGAAAAACTGTTTTTT.

This clone was counted once. The V and J genes are TRBV2 and TRBJ1-1; possible D gene TRBD1, 5 bases. Germline CDR1 SNHLY, CDR2 FYNNEI. V lost 4 bases to trimming and J lost 0 bases, with 9 bases between them. The CDR3 runs 14 residues. The CDR3 coding sequence is TGTGCCAGCAGTGTGGGGGGACTGAACACTGAAGCTTTCTTT. Residues: CASSVGGLNTEAFF. The full variable domain, its missing parts supplied by reference TRBV2 and TRBJ1-1, is EPEVTQTPSHQVTQMGQEVILRCVPISNHLYFYWYRQILGQKVEFLVSFYNNEISEKSEIFDDQFSVERPDGSNFTLKIRSTKLEDSAMYFCASSVGGLNTEAFFGQGTRLTVV.

The rearrangement joins TRBV28 to TRBJ2-7; the match to TRBD2 covers 9 bases. V lost 2 bases and J lost 2; bases outside the gene matches: 4. CDR3 length: 15 residues. Germline values: CDR1 MDHEN, CDR2 SYDVKM. This CDR3 is CASSLAGGTTYEQYF. As DNA, the CDR3 is TGTGCCAGCAGTTTAGCGGGAGGGACCACCTACGAGCAGTACTTC. Supplemented by reference TRBV28 and TRBJ2-7, the full variable domain reads DVKVTQSSRYLVKRTGEKVFLECVQDMDHENMFWYRQDPGLGLRLIYFSYDVKMKEKGDIPEGYSVSREKKERFSLILESASTNQTSMYLCASSLAGGTTYEQYFGPGTRLTVT.

V gene TRBV29-1 combines with J gene TRBJ2-7, with D tentatively TRBD1 (6 bases). Germline-derived CDR1 and CDR2 are SQVTM and ANQGSEA. Between the trimmed V and J ends, which lost 5 bases and 4 bases, there was a span of 18 bases. CDR3 length equals 14 residues. For the CDR3, the DNA is TGCAGCGTTTTGGGGGCAGTTGGAGTATACGAGCAGTACTTC. As protein: CSVLGAVGVYEQYF.

The V call is TRBV13, the J call TRBJ2-7; 9 bases map to TRBD1. Per germline, CDR1 PRHDT and CDR2 FYEKMQ (reference sequence). After removal of 6 bases from V and 7 bases from J, the junction contained 4 bases not matched to a gene. The CDR3 totals 12 residues. The CDR3: CASRQGAGEQYF. CDR3 nucleotides: TGTGCCAGCAGACAGGGGGCGGGAGAGCAGTACTTC.

This clone was observed once. The chain has TRBV18 and TRBJ2-1, with 11 bases identical to TRBD2. The germline CDR1 and CDR2 sequences are KGHSH and LQKENI. The CDR3 has 17 residues. The trim removed 2 bases at V and 5 bases at J, leaving 8 bases unmatched. CDR3 DNA: TGTGCCAGCTCACCAGGGGCACTAGCGGGAGCTGACAATGAGCAGTTCTTC. Amino acids: CASSPGALAGADNEQFF.

The chain recombines TRBV7-9 with TRBJ2-6; 7 positions agree with TRBD1. This CDR3 comprises 17 residues. Trimming cost V 4 bases and J 1 base; bases outside gene matches: 7. The germline V gene encodes CDR1 SEHNR and CDR2 FQNEAQ (reference sequence). The CDR3 protein is CASSSGQVGSGANVLTF. The CDR3 DNA sequence: TGTGCCAGCAGCTCCGGACAGGTTGGGTCTGGGGCCAACGTCCTGACTTTC.

This clone appeared a single time. The gene calls are TRBV28 and TRBJ2-7; D remains ambiguous. This CDR3 comprises 15 residues. CDR1 MDHEN and CDR2 SYDVKM come from the germline V gene. V was cut by 4 bases and J by 7 bases, with 20 bases left in between. The CDR3 nucleotides read TGTGCCAGCAGTTCAGTAACCTCCAATATTATTGAGCAGTACTTC. This codes for CASSSVTSNIIEQYF.